Below are 5 T cell receptor beta chains sequenced from a single sample in a study of blood T cells in healthy people across ages. The authors ran a second PCR of roughly 6 to 12 cycles using a sample-barcoded 5' primer and a J-beta primer mix. Each CDR3 protein is one row after TCRdb ran MiXCR on the 5' RACE reads. The table includes about a million distinct CDR3 sequences, around two fifths detected once. The specimen was blood. The source of these receptors is a man younger than 30 in good health.

The chain has TRBV4-1 and TRBJ1-4; TRBD1 matches at 7 bases. This CDR3 is built from 15 residues. Germline loops: CDR1 MGHRA, CDR2 YSYEKL. The V and J ends lost 2 bases and 8 bases, in that order; junction bases with no gene match: 8. The CDR3 DNA sequence: TGCGCCAGCAGCCAAATCAGGGGGGGGGGCGAAAAACTGTTTTTT. This translates into CASSQIRGGGEKLFF.

The chain joins TRBV4-2 to TRBJ1-1; D is ambiguous. V gave up 1 base and J gave up 0 bases, with 6 bases separating them. From germline, CDR1 is LGHNA and CDR2 YNFKEQ. This CDR3 has 14 residues. This CDR3 reads CASSQVAMNTEAFF. CDR3 nucleotide sequence: TGTGCCAGCAGCCAAGTCGCAATGAACACTGAAGCTTTCTTT.

This CDR3 is CASSRRRTLSNQPQHF. DNA for the CDR3: TGTGCCAGCAGCCGACGACGGACCCTCTCCAATCAGCCCCAGCATTTT. V is TRBV28 and J is TRBJ1-5; D uncertain. The V gene lost 6 bases and the J gene lost 3 bases, with 18 bases spanning the gap. Germline CDR1 MDHEN, CDR2 SYDVKM. The CDR3 runs to 16 residues.

Here the CDR3 DNA reads TGTGCCAGCACCTCTGGGACAGGGTTCCACGAGCAGTACTTC. Encoded protein: CASTSGTGFHEQYF. This rearrangement joins TRBV6-5 to TRBJ2-7, with TRBD1 matching over 9 bases. Per the germline V gene, CDR1 is MNHEY and CDR2 is SVGAGI. The CDR3 consists of 14 residues. V was pared by 7 bases and J by 5 bases, with 9 bases of the junction left unmatched.

The sample holds many counts of this clonotype. The chain has TRBV20-1 and TRBJ2-5; the D is unclear. The CDR3 extends over 11 amino acids. V was clipped by 6 bases and J by 2 bases, with 7 bases between them. Germline values: CDR1 DFQATT, CDR2 SNEGSKA (reference sequence). The CDR3 region has the DNA TGCAGTGCCAGCCATCAAGAGACCCAGTACTTC. Translation: CSASHQETQYF.